The TCR beta chain described here comes from a study of T cell responses to AZD1222 COVID-19 vaccine. The CDR3 length is 16 residues. The method was immunoSEQ multiplex PCR; TCRdb's version includes in-frame clones alone and lacks a portion of them. The sample comprises about 150,000 clones, approximately 92% of which are singletons, and 2.5% to 3.5% rests with the top ten. Here the sequenced sample was peripheral blood, taken 28 days after the second AZD1222 dose. The clonotype comes from an adult who received the AZD1222 COVID-19 vaccine. This chain connects TRBV7-5 to TRBJ2-7; the D segment call TRBD1 is taken from the table without a DNA check. TRBV7-5 has pseudogene status. This CDR3 reads CARSSSRGRGSYEQYF. In nucleotides, the CDR3 is TGTGCCAGAAGCTCGTCCAGGGGTCGGGGCTCCTACGAGCAGTACTTC.